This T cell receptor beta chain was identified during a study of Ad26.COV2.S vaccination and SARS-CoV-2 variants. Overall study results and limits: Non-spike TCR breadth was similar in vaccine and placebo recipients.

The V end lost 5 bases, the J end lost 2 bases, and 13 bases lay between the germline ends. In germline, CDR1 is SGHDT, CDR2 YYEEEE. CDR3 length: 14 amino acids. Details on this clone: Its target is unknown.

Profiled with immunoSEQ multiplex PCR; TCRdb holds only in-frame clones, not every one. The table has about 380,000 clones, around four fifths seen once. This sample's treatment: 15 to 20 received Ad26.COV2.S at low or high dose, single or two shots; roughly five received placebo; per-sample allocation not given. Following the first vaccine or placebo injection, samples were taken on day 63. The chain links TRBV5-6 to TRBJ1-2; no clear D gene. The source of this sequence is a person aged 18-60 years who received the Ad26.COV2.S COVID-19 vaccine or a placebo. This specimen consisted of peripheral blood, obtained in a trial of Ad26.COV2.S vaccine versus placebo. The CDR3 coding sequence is TGTGCCAGCAGTCTCGGACTGGTAAACTATGGCTACACCTTC. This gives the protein CASSLGLVNYGYTF.